The 10 T cell receptor beta chains listed next were all sequenced from one sample in a study of breast tumors, draining lymph nodes, adjacent tissues. TCRdb re-called the multiplex PCR reads through MiXCR, storing one row per CDR3 protein. The repertoire holds about 11,000 distinct CDR3 sequences, around 34% seen once, with roughly 14% in the top ten. Material for sequencing was breast tumor tissue. The receptors derive from a female donor with breast cancer. Some clones in this sample may be carry-over from other donors' samples.

This clonotype is categorized as medium-sized. The chain employs TRBV6-4 and TRBJ1-6; 9 nucleotides agree with TRBD1. From germline, CDR1 is MRHNA and CDR2 SNTAGT. After removal of 2 bases from V and 7 bases from J, the junction contained 0 bases not matched to a gene. This CDR3 comprises 14 residues. In DNA, the CDR3 is TGTGCCAGCAGTGACGGACAGGGGAATTCACCCCTCCACTTT. It is translated as CASSDGQGNSPLHF.

With regard to this clonotype: The CDR3 does not end in the conserved phenylalanine or tryptophan, so this is likely a read error. V usage is TRBV12-3 or TRBV12-4 and J usage is TRBJ1-2, with 9 positions matching TRBD1. The CDR3 covers 13 residues. The ends lost 6 bases at V and 7 bases at J; junction bases unmatched: 6. DNA for the CDR3: TGTGCCAGCAGGCAACAGGGGGCAGGTGGCTACACCTTA. Translating gives CASRQQGAGGYTL.

Points on this clonotype: Relative to the germline gene, one junction end is altered; a read error may explain this. The rearrangement uses TRBV7-9 and TRBJ2-3; D is possibly TRBD2 (5 bases). Germline CDR1 SEHNR, CDR2 FQNEAQ (reference sequence). This CDR3 comprises 14 residues. In nucleotides, the CDR3 is TGTGCCAGCGGCTTAGCGTTCGAAATAGATACGCAGTATTTT. Translated: CASGLAFEIDTQYF.

By proportion, this clonotype is medium-sized. The CDR3 bases are TGTGCCAGCAGCTTAGCCGCTTATGGCTACACCTTC. This encodes CASSLAAYGYTF. The V call is TRBV7-2, the J call TRBJ1-2; no definite D call. This CDR3 comprises 12 residues. V was trimmed by 0 bases and J by 5 bases, leaving 4 bases between them. CDR1 SGHTA and CDR2 FQGNSA come from the germline V gene.

A word on this clonotype: A much more abundant neighbour one base away suggests this may be a read error. Here the CDR3 omits its conserved ending phenylalanine or tryptophan, so a read error is the likely source. The chain uses TRBV28 and TRBJ1-3, with 7 bases fitting TRBD1. The germline V gene has CDR1 MDHEN and CDR2 SYDVKM. This CDR3 contains 14 residues. With V trimmed by 3 bases and J by 8 bases, 7 bases remained unmatched. The CDR3 sequence is CASSFLGGADTIYS. The CDR3 DNA sequence: TGTGCCAGCAGTTTTCTAGGGGGCGCGGACACCATATATTCT.

By frequency in the sample, this clonotype is medium-sized. The chain uses TRBV7-2 and TRBJ2-1; 15 bases agree with TRBD2. This CDR3 contains 16 residues. Germline lookup yields CDR1 SGHTA and CDR2 FQGNSA. The J segment lost 10 bases and the V segment lost 5 bases, leaving 9 bases of the junction unmatched. The CDR3 nucleotides are TGTGCCAGCAGCCCCTCCGGGACTAGCGGGGGGAAAGAGCAGTTCTTC. This sequence encodes CASSPSGTSGGKEQFF.

This chain connects TRBV6-5 to TRBJ2-7, with D tentatively TRBD1 or TRBD2 (5 bases each). Trimming left V 4 bases short and J 1 base short, with 17 bases between. The CDR3 is 16 amino acids. CDR1 is MNHEY, CDR2 SVGAGI, per germline. CDR3 amino acids: CASSWGPGSPSYEQYF. The CDR3 DNA follows: TGTGCCAGCAGTTGGGGACCGGGAAGCCCTTCCTACGAGCAGTACTTC.

This clonotype was counted ten times or more. The CDR3 DNA follows: TGTGCCAGCAGCCTTAAGGGGAGGGAACTGTTTTTT. Its protein product is CASSLKGRELFF. The gene calls are TRBV28 and TRBJ1-4, with a possible D match to TRBD1 (5 bases). The V end was cut by 6 bases, the J end by 12 bases, with 14 bases between. This CDR3 is 12 amino acids long. CDR1 MDHEN and CDR2 SYDVKM come from the germline V gene.

This clonotype occurred many times. The chain is built from TRBV20-1 and TRBJ1-3; D is possibly TRBD1 (5 bases). Trimming took off 3 bases at V and 0 bases at J, with 12 bases between the two ends. Germline V gene lookup returns CDR1 DFQATT and CDR2 SNEGSKA (reference sequence). The CDR3 loop spans 15 amino acids. This CDR3 is CSARGQANSGNTIYF. CDR3 DNA: TGCAGTGCTAGGGGGCAGGCCAACTCTGGAAACACCATATATTTT.

J is TRBJ1-2 and V is TRBV7-3; D is perhaps TRBD1 (6 bases). CDR1 is SGHTA, CDR2 FQGTGA, per germline. Trimming removed 7 bases from V and 4 bases from J, with 10 bases in between. The CDR3 sequence is 12 residues long. The CDR3 DNA reads TGTGCCAGCAACCAACAGGGCTATGGCTACACCTTC. This codes for CASNQQGYGYTF.